This T cell receptor beta chain was recovered during a study of blood T cell repertoires in COVID-19. The data were produced by immunoSEQ multiplex PCR, yet TCRdb's version contains in-frame clones alone and is incomplete. The data show hundreds of thousands of clones, around 88% seen once. The sequenced sample consisted of peripheral blood. The TCR sequence derives from a man aged 80 or over with acute or convalescent COVID-19.

CDR3 sequence: CASSDPLIALGTDTQYF. CDR3 bases: TGTGCCAGCAGCGACCCACTGATTGCCCTCGGCACAGATACGCAGTATTTT. The chain employs TRBV9 and TRBJ2-3, with D hard to call. This CDR3 has 17 residues. Germline CDR1 SGDLS, CDR2 YYNGEE. V gave up 3 bases and J gave up 1 base, with 18 bases separating them.